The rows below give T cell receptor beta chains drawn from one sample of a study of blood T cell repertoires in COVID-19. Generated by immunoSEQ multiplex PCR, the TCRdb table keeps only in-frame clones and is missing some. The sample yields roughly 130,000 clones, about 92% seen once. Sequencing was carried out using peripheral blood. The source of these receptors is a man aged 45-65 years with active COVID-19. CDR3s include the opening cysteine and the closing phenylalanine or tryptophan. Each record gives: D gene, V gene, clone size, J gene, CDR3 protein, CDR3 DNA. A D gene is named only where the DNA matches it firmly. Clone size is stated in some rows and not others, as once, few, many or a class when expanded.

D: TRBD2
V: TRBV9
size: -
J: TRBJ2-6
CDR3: CASSRGGSGANVLTF
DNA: TGTGCCAGCAGCCGCGGGGGCTCTGGGGCCAACGTCCTGACTTTC

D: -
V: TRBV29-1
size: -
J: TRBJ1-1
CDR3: CSVEGQVNTEAFF
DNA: TGCAGCGTTGAAGGACAGGTAAACACTGAAGCTTTCTTT

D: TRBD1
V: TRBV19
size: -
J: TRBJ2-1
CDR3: CASSISGQGAIYNEQFF
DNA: TGTGCCAGTAGTATTTCGGGGCAGGGGGCTATCTACAATGAGCAGTTCTTC

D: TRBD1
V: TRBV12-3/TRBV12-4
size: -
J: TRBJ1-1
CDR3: CASSFNRGTEAFF
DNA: TGTGCCAGCAGTTTCAACAGGGGTACTGAAGCTTTCTTT

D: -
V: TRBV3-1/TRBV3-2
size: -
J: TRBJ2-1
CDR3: CASSQDRTGTAFF
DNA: TGTGCCAGCAGCCAAGATCGAACGGGAACTGCGTTCTTC

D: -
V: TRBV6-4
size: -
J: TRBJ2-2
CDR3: CASSEPGTGELFF
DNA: TGTGCCAGCAGCGAGCCAGGGACCGGGGAGCTGTTTTTT

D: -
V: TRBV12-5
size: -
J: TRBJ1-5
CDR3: CASGLSGVRYPQHF
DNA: TGTGCTAGTGGTTTGTCCGGGGTACGATACCCCCAGCATTTT

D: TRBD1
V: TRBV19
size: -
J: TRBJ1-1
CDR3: CASSIAQGLGTEAFF
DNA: TGTGCCAGTAGTATAGCACAGGGGTTGGGCACTGAAGCTTTCTTT

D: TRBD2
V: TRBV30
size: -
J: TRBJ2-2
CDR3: CAWKKEGAGGLTGELFF
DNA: TGTGCCTGGAAGAAAGAGGGAGCGGGAGGTCTTACCGGGGAGCTGTTTTTT

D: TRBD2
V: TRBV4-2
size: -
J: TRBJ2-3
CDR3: CASSQAPTSGGSGDTQYF
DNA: TGTGCCAGCAGCCAAGCCCCGACTAGCGGGGGGAGTGGAGATACGCAGTATTTT

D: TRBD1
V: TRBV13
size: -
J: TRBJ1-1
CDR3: CASSLGDRVYTEAFF
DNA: TGTGCCAGCAGCTTAGGGGACAGGGTATACACTGAAGCTTTCTTT

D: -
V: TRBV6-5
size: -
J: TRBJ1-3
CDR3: CASSYSNAGRGNTIYF
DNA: TGTGCCAGCAGTTACTCGAATGCGGGGCGCGGAAACACCATATATTTT

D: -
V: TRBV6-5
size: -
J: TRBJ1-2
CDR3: CASRRPGQKAYGYTF
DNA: TGTGCCAGCAGGCGACCGGGACAAAAAGCCTATGGCTACACCTTC

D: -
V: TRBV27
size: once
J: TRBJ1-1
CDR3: CASMDSNMNTEAFF
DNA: TGTGCCAGCATGGACTCGAATATGAACACTGAAGCTTTCTTT

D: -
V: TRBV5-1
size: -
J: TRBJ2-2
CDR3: CASSLTANTGELFF
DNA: TGCGCCAGCAGCTTGACAGCGAACACCGGGGAGCTGTTTTTT

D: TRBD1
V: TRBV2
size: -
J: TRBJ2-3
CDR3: CASRPGQAKDTQYF
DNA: TGTGCCAGCAGGCCCGGACAGGCTAAAGATACGCAGTATTTT

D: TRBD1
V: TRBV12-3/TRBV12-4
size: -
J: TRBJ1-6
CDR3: CASGDSNSPLHF
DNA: TGTGCCAGTGGGGACAGTAATTCACCCCTCCACTTT

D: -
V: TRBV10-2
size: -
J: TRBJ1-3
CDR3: CASSGGEDTIYF
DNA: TGCGCCAGCAGTGGAGGGGAGGACACCATATATTTT

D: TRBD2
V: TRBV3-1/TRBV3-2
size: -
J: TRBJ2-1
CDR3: CASSQEDSGSYNEQFF
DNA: TGTGCCAGCAGCCAAGAGGATAGCGGGAGTTACAATGAGCAGTTCTTC

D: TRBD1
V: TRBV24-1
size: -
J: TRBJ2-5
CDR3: CATSDRRDSQETQYF
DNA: TGTGCCACCAGTGATCGCCGGGACAGCCAAGAGACCCAGTACTTC

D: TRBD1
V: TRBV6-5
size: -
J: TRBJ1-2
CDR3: CASQGGYGYTF
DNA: TGTGCCAGCCAGGGGGGCTATGGCTACACCTTC

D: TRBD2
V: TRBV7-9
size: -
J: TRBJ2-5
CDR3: CASRNLAGEETQYF
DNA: TGTGCCAGCAGAAACCTAGCGGGGGAAGAGACCCAGTACTTC

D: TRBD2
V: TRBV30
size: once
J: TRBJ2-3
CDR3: CAWSVLSGGFTDTQYF
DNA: TGTGCCTGGAGTGTACTTAGCGGGGGTTTCACAGATACGCAGTATTTT

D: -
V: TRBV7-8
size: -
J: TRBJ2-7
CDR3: CASSFGSYEQYF
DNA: TGTGCCAGCAGCTTTGGCAGCTACGAGCAGTACTTC

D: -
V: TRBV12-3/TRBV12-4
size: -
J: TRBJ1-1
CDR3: CASRSGTNTEAFF
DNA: TGTGCCAGCAGAAGCGGGACGAACACTGAAGCTTTCTTT

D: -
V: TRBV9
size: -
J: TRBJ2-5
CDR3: CASSEGVAETQYF
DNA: TGTGCCAGCAGCGAAGGAGTGGCAGAGACCCAGTACTTC

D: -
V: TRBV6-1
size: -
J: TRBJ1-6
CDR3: CASSGGRVRDNSPLHF
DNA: TGTGCCAGCAGTGGGGGGCGCGTGCGGGATAATTCACCCCTCCACTTT

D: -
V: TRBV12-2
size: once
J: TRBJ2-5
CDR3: CASRPFRQYPQETQYF
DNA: TGTGCAAGTCGCCCGTTTCGACAGTACCCCCAAGAGACCCAGTACTTC

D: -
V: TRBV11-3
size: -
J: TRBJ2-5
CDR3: CASSLVPTRALETQYF
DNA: TGTGCCAGCAGCTTAGTCCCTACCCGAGCCCTGGAGACCCAGTACTTC

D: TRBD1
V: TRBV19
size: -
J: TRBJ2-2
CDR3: CASNYRQGAGGELFF
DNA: TGTGCCAGTAACTATCGACAGGGGGCTGGCGGGGAGCTATTTTTT

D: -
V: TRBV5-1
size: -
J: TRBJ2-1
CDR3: CASSYVTGGSYNEQFF
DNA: TGCGCCAGCAGCTACGTGACAGGAGGCTCCTACAATGAGCAGTTCTTC

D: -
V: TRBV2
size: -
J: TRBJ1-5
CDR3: CAGGLDSNQPQHF
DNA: TGTGCCGGGGGACTTGACAGCAATCAGCCCCAGCATTTT

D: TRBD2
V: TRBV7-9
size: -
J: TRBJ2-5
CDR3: CASSARGFEETQYF
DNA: TGTGCCAGCAGCGCGCGGGGGTTCGAAGAGACCCAGTACTTC

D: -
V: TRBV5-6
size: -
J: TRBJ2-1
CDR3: CASSETGTRPWEQFF
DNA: TGTGCCAGCAGCGAAACCGGGACTCGGCCATGGGAGCAGTTCTTC

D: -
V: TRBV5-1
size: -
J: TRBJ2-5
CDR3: CASSLGGIQETQYF
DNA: TGCGCCAGCAGCTTAGGCGGGATTCAAGAGACCCAGTACTTC

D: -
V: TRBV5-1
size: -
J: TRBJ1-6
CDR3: CASSGGINSPLHF
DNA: TGCGCCAGCAGCGGGGGGATAAATTCACCCCTCCACTTT

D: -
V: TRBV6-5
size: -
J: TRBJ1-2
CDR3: CASRTVNYGYTF
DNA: TGTGCCAGCAGAACAGTCAACTATGGCTACACCTTC

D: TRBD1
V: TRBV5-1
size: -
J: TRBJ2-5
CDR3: CASGMTGAQETQYF
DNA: TGCGCCAGCGGAATGACAGGGGCCCAAGAGACCCAGTACTTC

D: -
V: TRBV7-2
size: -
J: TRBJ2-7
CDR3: CASSPVNEQYF
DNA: TGTGCCAGCAGCCCGGTGAATGAGCAGTACTTC

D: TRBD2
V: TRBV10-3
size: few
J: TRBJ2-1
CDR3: CATKGTSGRQNNEQFF
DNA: TGTGCCACCAAGGGGACTAGCGGGAGGCAAAACAATGAGCAGTTCTTC

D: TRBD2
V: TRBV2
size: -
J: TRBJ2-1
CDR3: CASRRAGGDNEQFF
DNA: TGTGCCAGCAGGAGGGCGGGAGGGGACAATGAGCAGTTCTTC

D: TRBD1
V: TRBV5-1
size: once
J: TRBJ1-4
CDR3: CASSGAGGNEKLFF
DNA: TGCGCCAGCAGCGGGGCAGGGGGCAATGAAAAACTGTTTTTT

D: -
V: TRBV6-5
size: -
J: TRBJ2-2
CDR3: CASARGTSNTGELFF
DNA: TGTGCCAGCGCAAGGGGGACGTCGAACACCGGGGAGCTGTTTTTT

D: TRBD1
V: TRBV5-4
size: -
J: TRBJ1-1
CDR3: CASSAGQPSEAFF
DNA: TGTGCCAGCAGCGCGGGACAGCCCTCTGAAGCTTTCTTT

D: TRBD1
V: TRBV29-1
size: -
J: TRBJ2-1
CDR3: CSVDLGTGSGPNEQFF
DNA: TGCAGCGTTGACCTAGGGACAGGGAGTGGTCCTAATGAGCAGTTCTTC

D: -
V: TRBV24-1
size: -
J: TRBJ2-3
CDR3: CATSDLKRKDVGGQYF
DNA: TGTGCCACCAGTGATTTGAAGCGGAAAGATGTCGGTGGGCAGTATTTT

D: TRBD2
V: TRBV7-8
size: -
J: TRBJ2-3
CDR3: CASSPPSGGLAISGTDTQYF
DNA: TGTGCCAGCAGCCCCCCTAGCGGGGGGCTGGCTATTAGCGGCACAGATACGCAGTATTTT

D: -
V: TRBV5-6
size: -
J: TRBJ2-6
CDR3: CASSLAGSSGANVLTF
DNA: TGTGCCAGCAGCTTAGCCGGGAGCTCTGGGGCCAACGTCCTGACTTTC

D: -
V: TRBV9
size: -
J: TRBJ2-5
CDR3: CASSVGTTRETQYF
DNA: TGTGCCAGCAGCGTAGGGACTACCAGAGAGACCCAGTACTTC

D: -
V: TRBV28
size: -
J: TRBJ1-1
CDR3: CASGSPGQNTEAFF
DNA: TGTGCCAGCGGGTCCCCGGGACAGAACACTGAAGCTTTCTTT

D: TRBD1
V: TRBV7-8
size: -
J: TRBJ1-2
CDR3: CASSSQGAAYGYTF
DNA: TGTGCCAGCAGCTCACAGGGGGCTGCCTATGGCTACACCTTC

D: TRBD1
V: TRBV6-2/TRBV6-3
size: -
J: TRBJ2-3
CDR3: CASSKDRGPSTDTQYF
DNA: TGTGCCAGCAGCAAGGACAGGGGACCTTCCACAGATACGCAGTATTTT

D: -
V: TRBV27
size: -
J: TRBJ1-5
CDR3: CASSPGAWEPQHF
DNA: TGTGCCAGCAGTCCGGGAGCTTGGGAGCCCCAGCATTTT

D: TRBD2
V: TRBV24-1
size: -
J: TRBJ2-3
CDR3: CATSDVTSGTDTQYF
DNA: TGTGCCACCAGTGATGTGACTAGCGGCACAGATACGCAGTATTTT

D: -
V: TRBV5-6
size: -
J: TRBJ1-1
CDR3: CASSLIDPGTEAFF
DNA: TGTGCCAGCAGCTTAATCGACCCGGGGACTGAAGCTTTCTTT